The clone carrying this T cell receptor (beta chain) appeared a few times. This entry is derived from a study of T cells in Graves' hyperthyroidism and ophthalmopathy. Germline V lookup: CDR1 MDHEN, CDR2 SYDVKM. With 2 bases clipped from V and 0 bases from J, the junction kept 12 bases outside the gene matches. The CDR3 runs to 19 residues. TCR beta CDR3 regions were amplified from RNA transcripts. During a first-round RT-PCR of the TCR CDR3, the HTBI primer set was used. TCRdb independently ran MiXCR on the multiplex PCR reads; one entry per CDR3 protein. The sample holds around 300,000 distinct CDR3 sequences, about 20% seen once.

What was sequenced was blood. V is TRBV28 and J is TRBJ1-5; TRBD1 aligns across 8 bases. The TCR was taken from a man aged 25-45 years with Graves' ophthalmopathy. CDR3 in DNA: TGTGCCAGCAGTTTAGGGAACCGGACAGGGCTAAATAGCAATCAGCCCCAGCATTTT. Translation: CASSLGNRTGLNSNQPQHF.